These T cell receptor beta chains were read from a single sample in a study of OX40 agonist ivuxolimab in advanced cancers. Sequencing was performed with immunoSEQ multiplex PCR; in TCRdb, only in-frame clones are kept and a portion is missing. Of tens of thousands of clones listed, approximately 77% are singletons. The starting material was CD4+ or CD8+ T cells sorted from blood, obtained in a trial of the OX40 agonist ivuxolimab. The receptors stem from an adult with an advanced solid tumor such as melanoma, head and neck, liver or kidney cancer. Both conserved end residues are part of each CDR3. D genes are given only for firm matches. Only some rows state a clone size, as once, few, many or a class for expanded clones.

TRBV27	TRBJ2-7	TRBD2	NA	TGTGCCAGCAGTACCGGGAGGAGGGGACGGTGGGGCGAGCAGTACTTC	CASSTGRRGRWGEQYF
TRBV14	TRBJ1-1	NA	NA	TGTGCCAGCAGCCAAGATATTTCCAAGAACACTGAAGCTTTCTTT	CASSQDISKNTEAFF
TRBV7-3	TRBJ2-5	TRBD1	NA	TGTGCCAGCAGCTCAGGGGGACAGCCACAAGAGACCCAGTACTTC	CASSSGGQPQETQYF
TRBV19	TRBJ2-7	NA	once	TGTGCCAGCAGTATTTGGAGGAGCTCCTACGAGCAGTACTTC	CASSIWRSSYEQYF
TRBV19	TRBJ2-3	TRBD2	NA	TGTGCCAGTAGTACCATAGCGGGAGTCACATCAGATACGCAGTATTTT	CASSTIAGVTSDTQYF
TRBV5-4	TRBJ2-5	TRBD1	NA	TGTGCCAGCAGCTTGGGTTCAACAGGGGGCAAGGGGGAGACCCAGTACTTC	CASSLGSTGGKGETQYF
TRBV7-9	TRBJ1-2	NA	NA	TGTGCCAGCAGCTCATTAAGGGGGGGCAGCAGCTCCTATGGCTACACCTTC	CASSSLRGGSSSYGYTF
TRBV19	TRBJ1-1	NA	NA	TGTGCCAGTAGTACACGGAGAGTTGAAGCTTTCTTT	CASSTRRVEAFF
TRBV19	TRBJ1-4	NA	NA	TGTGCCAGTAAGACAGGTGCAACTAATGAAAAACTGTTTTTT	CASKTGATNEKLFF
TRBV6-1	TRBJ1-1	NA	NA	TGTGCCAGCAGTGGGAGGGGCGATTGGAGCAACACTGAAGCTTTCTTT	CASSGRGDWSNTEAFF
TRBV28	TRBJ1-2	TRBD1	NA	TGTGCCAGCAGTTTATTTCCTAGGACAGGCTATGGCTACACCTTC	CASSLFPRTGYGYTF
TRBV7-9	TRBJ2-3	TRBD1	NA	TGTGCCAGCGGGGACAGGTTGCCAGATACGCAGTATTTT	CASGDRLPDTQYF
TRBV6-1	TRBJ1-5	NA	few	TGTGCCAGCAGGAAGGAGTCGAAGTCCCAGCATTTT	CASRKESKSQHF
TRBV6-6	TRBJ2-7	NA	few	TGTGCCAGCAGTTACTCCGGGACATGGCAGTACTTC	CASSYSGTWQYF
TRBV6-5	TRBJ2-3	NA	NA	TGTGCCAGCAAACTCTCAATCTCCACGCATACGCAGTATTTT	CASKLSISTHTQYF
TRBV6-1	TRBJ2-7	TRBD2	NA	TGTGCCAGCAGTGAAGCGCTTCTAGCGGGACTGTTCTACGAGCAGTACTTC	CASSEALLAGLFYEQYF
TRBV5-1	TRBJ2-3	NA	few	TGCGCCAGCAGCTTAGAGGCGGGAAAGATAGATACGCAGTATTTT	CASSLEAGKIDTQYF
TRBV5-4	TRBJ1-1	NA	NA	TGTGCCAGCAGCTTGGCCATCTTTGGGGGCCGGAGGAGCACTGAAGCTTTCTTT	CASSLAIFGGRRSTEAFF
TRBV11-2	TRBJ2-1	TRBD2	NA	TGTGCCAGCAGCCCCTTAATGCAGGGAGGGCGGCATGAGCAGTTCTTC	CASSPLMQGGRHEQFF
TRBV7-9	TRBJ1-2	NA	NA	TGTGCCAGCAGTCAAATTCCAGAGTCGCCATATGGCTACACCTTC	CASSQIPESPYGYTF
TRBV7-9	TRBJ2-1	NA	NA	TGTGCCAGCTCCGTCGATAGCGGATCTTACAATGAGCAGTTCTTC	CASSVDSGSYNEQFF
TRBV7-9	TRBJ2-7	NA	NA	TGTGCCAGCAGCCCGGACAGTTGGGGGTCCGAGCAGTACTTC	CASSPDSWGSEQYF
TRBV6-5	TRBJ2-1	NA	NA	TGTGCCAGCAGTTACTCCAACGGGTTTGAGCAGTTCTTC	CASSYSNGFEQFF
TRBV5-4	TRBJ2-3	NA	NA	TGTGCCAGCAGCTTGGACGGAACCAACACAGATACGCAGTATTTT	CASSLDGTNTDTQYF
TRBV7-6	TRBJ2-2	NA	few	TGTGCCAGCAGACCAAGTACCGGGGAGCTGTTTTTT	CASRPSTGELFF
TRBV28	TRBJ1-5	TRBD1	NA	TGTGCCAGCAGCGCCCCCGGGACAGCGCATCAGCCCCAGCATTTT	CASSAPGTAHQPQHF
TRBV5-4	TRBJ2-1	TRBD2	NA	TGTGCCAGCAGCGTACTAGCGGGGGAGCAGTTCTTC	CASSVLAGEQFF
TRBV2	TRBJ1-1	NA	NA	TGTGCCAGCAGCCGAGAGAGGACTGAAGCTTTCTTT	CASSRERTEAFF
TRBV2	TRBJ2-2	NA	NA	TGTGCCAGCAGAGGGGGGGTTAACACCGGGGAGCTGTTTTTT	CASRGGVNTGELFF
TRBV9	TRBJ2-5	NA	NA	TGTGCCAGCAGCGTAGGAGGGAGAACGGAGACCCAGTACTTC	CASSVGGRTETQYF
TRBV14	TRBJ1-1	NA	NA	TGTGCCAGCAGCCTGCAGGGGAGGGTGAACACTGAAGCTTTCTTT	CASSLQGRVNTEAFF
TRBV5-1	TRBJ2-7	NA	NA	TGCGCCAGCAGCTTCAGGGACACAGCCTACGAGCAGTACTTC	CASSFRDTAYEQYF
TRBV5-6	TRBJ1-2	NA	NA	TGTGCCAGCAGCTTGGCCGAAAGGAACTATGGCTACACCTTC	CASSLAERNYGYTF